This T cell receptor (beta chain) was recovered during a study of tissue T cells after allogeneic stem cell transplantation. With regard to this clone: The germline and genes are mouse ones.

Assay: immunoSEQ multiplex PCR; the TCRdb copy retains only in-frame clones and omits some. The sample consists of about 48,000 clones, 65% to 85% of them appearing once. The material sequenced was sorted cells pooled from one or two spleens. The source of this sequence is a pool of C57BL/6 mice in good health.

Incomplete CDR3 DNA: TGTGCCAGCGGTGATAGGGGGGACCAAGACACCCAGTAC. Its translation is CASGDRGDQDTQY. The whole CDR3 sequence reads CASGDRGDQDTQYF. The J gene is TRBJ2-5, the V gene TRBV13-2; D is possibly TRBD1 or TRBD2 (6 bases each). The read ends 1 residue before the CDR3 terminus; that terminus is restored from the germline J gene. The CDR3 covers 14 residues. Germline V CDR1 and CDR2: NNHNN, SYGAGS (reference sequence). The V gene lost 1 base and the J gene lost 1 base, with 7 bases spanning the gap.